One and the same sample provided the 19 T cell receptor beta chains below, sequenced in a study of T cells in Graves' hyperthyroidism and ophthalmopathy. Amplified TCR beta CDR3 regions derived from RNA transcripts. In the first-round RT-PCR of the TCR CDR3, the HTBI primer set was used. TCRdb passed the multiplex PCR reads through MiXCR, listing each CDR3 protein once. The top ten clones hold around 21% of a sample with under 450,000 distinct CDR3 sequences, 13% of them seen once. The sequencing input was blood. The receptors were gathered from a man younger than 40 with Graves' hyperthyroidism that later progressed to Graves' ophthalmopathy.

Many counts were recorded for this clonotype. The chain couples TRBV6-1 to TRBJ2-3; D is possibly TRBD1 (6 bases). The length of the CDR3 is 16 residues. CDR1 MNHNS and CDR2 SASEGT come from the germline V gene. Trimming took off 7 bases at V and 5 bases at J, with 22 bases between the two ends. CDR3 residues: CASIKVPGTSGDTQYF. The CDR3 DNA reads TGTGCCAGCATTAAGGTCCCCGGGACAAGTGGAGATACGCAGTATTTT.

CDR3 nucleotide sequence: TGTGCCAGCAGCCAAGGGTCAGGGGCAGGGAATTCACCCCTCCACTTT. Translating it yields CASSQGSGAGNSPLHF. The gene calls are TRBV3-1 and TRBJ1-6; D might be TRBD1 (6 bases). Germline V gene sequence: CDR1 LGHDT, CDR2 YNNKEL (reference sequence). Trimming pared 1 base from V and 7 bases from J, leaving 14 bases between. The CDR3 loop spans 16 amino acids.

This clonotype was seen repeatedly, ten times or more. V gene TRBV15 combines with J gene TRBJ1-2; 10 bases map to TRBD1. This CDR3 spans 14 amino acids. Trimming removed 3 bases from V and 11 bases from J; junction bases left unmatched: 9. Per germline, CDR1 LNHNV and CDR2 YYDKDF (reference sequence). For the CDR3, the DNA is TGTGCCACCAGCAGGGACCGGGACAGGGGCATTTACACCTTC. Its protein is CATSRDRDRGIYTF. The whole variable domain, remainder taken from reference TRBV15 and TRBJ1-2, is DAMVIQNPRYQVTQFGKPVTLSCSQTLNHNVMYWYQQKSSQAPKLLFHYYDKDFNNEADTPDNFQSRRPNTSFCFLDIRSPGLGDTAMYLCATSRDRDRGIYTFGSGTRLTVV.

The V and J genes are TRBV20-1 and TRBJ1-1; maybe TRBD1 (6 bases). Trimming stripped 0 bases from V and 4 bases from J, with 15 bases between. The CDR3 runs to 15 residues. Germline-derived CDR1 and CDR2 are DFQATT and SNEGSKA (reference sequence). The CDR3 sequence: CSARELGGAPTEAFF. The CDR3 DNA sequence: TGCAGTGCTAGAGAACTAGGGGGGGCTCCCACTGAAGCTTTCTTT.

This clonotype was counted at least ten times. The chain is built from TRBV5-1 and TRBJ1-2; D unclear. The CDR3 has 15 amino acids. Germline lookup yields CDR1 SGHRS and CDR2 YFSETQ. Trimming cost V 4 bases and J 0 bases, with 13 bases left between them. The CDR3 here is CASSPARVANYGYTF. The CDR3 DNA sequence: TGCGCCAGCAGCCCCGCGAGGGTCGCTAACTATGGCTACACCTTC. The variable domain in full, completed from reference TRBV5-1 and TRBJ1-2, reads KAGVTQTPRYLIKTRGQQVTLSCSPISGHRSVSWYQQTPGQGLQFLFEYFSETQRNKGNFPGRFSGRQFSNSRSEMNVSTLELGDSALYLCASSPARVANYGYTFGSGTRLTVV.

Ten or more counts support this clonotype. The chain carries TRBV20-1 and TRBJ2-7, with TRBD1 identical over 7 bases. Trimming at V came to 0 bases and at J to 2 bases, leaving 4 bases not matched to a gene. Germline values: CDR1 DFQATT, CDR2 SNEGSKA (reference sequence). The CDR3 extends over 14 amino acids. The CDR3 sequence is CSARDPQGAYEQYF. The CDR3 region has the DNA TGCAGTGCTAGAGATCCGCAGGGGGCCTACGAGCAGTACTTC.

Many counts were recorded for this clonotype. Its ends do not fully match the called genes, so a read error is possible. The chain recombines TRBV27 with TRBJ1-5, with TRBD1 matching 8 bases. CDR1 is MNHEY and CDR2 is SMNVEV in the germline V gene (reference sequence). The CDR3 totals 15 residues. The CDR3 DNA sequence: TGCGCCAGCAGCCCCGACAGGGGCAGCAATCAGCCCCAGCATTTT. This encodes CASSPDRGSNQPQHF.

The chain joins TRBV7-9 to TRBJ1-1; a possible D gene is TRBD1 (5 bases). CDR3 length equals 14 residues. Germline values: CDR1 SEHNR, CDR2 FQNEAQ (reference sequence). V was pared by 6 bases and J by 0 bases, with 11 bases between. CDR3 region: CASRVQQVNTEAFF. The CDR3 DNA is TGTGCCAGCAGGGTCCAACAGGTGAACACTGAAGCTTTCTTT.

This clonotype was picked up a small number of times. This chain connects TRBV5-1 to TRBJ2-5; 11 nucleotides line up with TRBD2. Germline CDR1 SGHRS, CDR2 YFSETQ. Trimming at V came to 2 bases and at J to 3 bases, leaving 0 bases not matched to a gene. The CDR3 covers 14 residues. The CDR3 reads CASSFSGGEETQYF. The CDR3 nucleotides read TGCGCCAGCAGCTTTAGCGGGGGGGAAGAGACCCAGTACTTC. Based on the CDR3 plus reference TRBV5-1 and TRBJ2-5, the full variable domain is KAGVTQTPRYLIKTRGQQVTLSCSPISGHRSVSWYQQTPGQGLQFLFEYFSETQRNKGNFPGRFSGRQFSNSRSEMNVSTLELGDSALYLCASSFSGGEETQYFGPGTRLLVL.

The chain carries TRBV12-3 or TRBV12-4 and TRBJ1-5, with D perhaps matching TRBD1 (6 bases). V was shortened by 4 bases and J by 2 bases, with 15 bases between the two germline ends. CDR3 length: 16 residues. The CDR3 DNA sequence: TGTGCCAGCAGTTGGGGGGCTCCAAGGCGCAATCAGCCCCAGCATTTT. Its protein is CASSWGAPRRNQPQHF.

The chain links TRBV11-3 to TRBJ2-1; 14 bases map to TRBD2. This CDR3 spans 17 amino acids. After removal of 4 bases from V and 8 bases from J, the junction contained 10 bases not matched to a gene. CDR1 SGHNT and CDR2 YENEEA come from the germline V gene. As DNA, the CDR3 is TGTGCCAGCAGCTCTGGACTAGCGGGGGGACTAAGGCATGAGCAGTTCTTC. Protein sequence: CASSSGLAGGLRHEQFF.

This clonotype turned up a few times. The V and J genes are TRBV4-2 and TRBJ1-2; TRBD1 matches at 10 bases. Losses at the gene ends were 4 bases for V and 4 bases for J; bases not matched to a gene: 9. The CDR3 contains 16 residues. In germline, CDR1 is LGHNA, CDR2 YNFKEQ. The chain's CDR3 is CASSRPGQGMGYGYTF. The CDR3 nucleotides read TGTGCCAGCAGCCGCCCGGGACAGGGGATGGGCTATGGCTACACCTTC.

This clonotype was detected a few times. J is TRBJ2-1 and V is TRBV14, with TRBD2 as a possible D gene (7 bases). The V gene lost 3 bases and the J gene lost 3 bases, with 15 bases spanning the gap. The germline CDR1 and CDR2 sequences are SGHDN and FVKESK. CDR3 length: 16 residues. The CDR3 DNA reads TGTGCCAGCAGCCACTGGGGGGGCCCTCACTACAATGAGCAGTTCTTC. This encodes CASSHWGGPHYNEQFF.

The table lists this clonotype with a few counts. The genes are TRBV18 and TRBJ1-5, with 11 positions matching TRBD1. This CDR3 spans 15 amino acids. V lost 3 bases, J lost 5 bases, and 3 bases stayed unmatched. CDR1 KGHSH and CDR2 LQKENI come from the germline V gene. The CDR3 sequence: CASSPTGQGDQPQHF. Written as DNA, the CDR3 is TGTGCCAGCTCACCTACGGGACAGGGGGATCAGCCCCAGCATTTT.

This clonotype appeared many times. This rearrangement joins TRBV11-2 to TRBJ2-3; D unclear. V was pared by 6 bases and J by 5 bases, with 18 bases between. The germline V gene has CDR1 SGHAT and CDR2 FQNNGV. This CDR3 is 15 amino acids long. The CDR3 nucleotides read TGTGCCAGCAGAGTAGCCTATACTGGGGTAGATACGCAGTATTTT. Its protein product is CASRVAYTGVDTQYF.

This clonotype came up many times. The rearrangement uses TRBV11-2 and TRBJ1-6; D uncertain. The V end lost 0 bases, the J end lost 0 bases, and 18 bases lay between the germline ends. Germline V gives CDR1 SGHAT, CDR2 FQNNGV. The CDR3 runs 20 residues. The DNA of the CDR3 is TGTGCCAGCAGCTTAGATCCGAGGACCGGGCTGAGCTCCTATAATTCACCCCTCCACTTT. Translating it yields CASSLDPRTGLSSYNSPLHF.

In its sample, this clonotype was seen many times. The chain links TRBV6-1 to TRBJ2-5, with TRBD2 matching 16 bases. CDR1 is MNHNS, CDR2 SASEGT, per germline. V was pared by 5 bases and J by 0 bases, with 6 bases of the junction left unmatched. The CDR3 spans 18 residues. The CDR3: CASSLGLAGGINQETQYF. DNA of the CDR3: TGTGCCAGCAGTTTGGGACTAGCGGGGGGGATCAACCAAGAGACCCAGTACTTC.

This clonotype showed up many times. The V call is TRBV28, the J call TRBJ2-3, with D tentatively TRBD2 (6 bases). Germline V gives CDR1 MDHEN, CDR2 SYDVKM. CDR3 length: 14 residues. Trimming shortened V by 8 bases and J by 0 bases, and 12 bases separated the two germline ends. CDR3 bases: TGTGCCAGCCGAGCGGGCGGTAGCACAGATACGCAGTATTTT. Translation: CASRAGGSTDTQYF.

This clonotype was counted ten times or more. The chain links TRBV27 to TRBJ2-3, with D uncertain. Trimming shortened V by 0 bases and J by 2 bases, and 6 bases separated the two germline ends. Germline V lookup: CDR1 MNHEY, CDR2 SMNVEV (reference sequence). The CDR3 is 14 residues long. In DNA, the CDR3 is TGTGCCAGCAGTTTATCTCTCTTCACAGATACGCAGTATTTT. Translating gives CASSLSLFTDTQYF.